The 16 T cell receptor beta chains given below trace back to one sample, sequenced in a study of T cell responses to AZD1222 COVID-19 vaccine. Data came from immunoSEQ multiplex PCR; TCRdb stores just in-frame clones and leaves some out. The sample has roughly 80,000 clones; about nine tenths are singletons. The sample was peripheral blood, taken on day 0 of MenACWY control vaccination. These TCRs come from an adult in good health.

The chain uses TRBV24-1 and TRBJ1-4, with D unresolved. The CDR3 contains 13 residues. Germline CDR1 is KGHDR and CDR2 is SFDVKD. Trimming removed 8 bases at V and 6 bases at J, with 12 bases between. CDR3 nucleotides: TGTGCCACCACCAGAAGACATGATGAAAAACTGTTTTTT. Protein: CATTRRHDEKLFF.

This clone was seen once. CDR3 sequence (DNA): TGTGCCAGCAGCTTAGACCAAAATTATGAAAAACTGTTTTTT. It specifies CASSLDQNYEKLFF. The chain uses TRBV7-6 and TRBJ1-4, with unresolved D. This CDR3 contains 14 residues. The V and J ends lost 1 base and 6 bases respectively, with 9 bases between them. From germline, CDR1 is SGHVS and CDR2 FNYEAQ. The variable domain in full, completed from reference TRBV7-6 and TRBJ1-4, reads GAGVSQSPRYKVTKRGQDVALRCDPISGHVSLYWYRQALGQGPEFLTYFNYEAQQDKSGLPNDRFSAERPEGSISTLTIQRTEQRDSAMYRCASSLDQNYEKLFFGSGTQLSVL.

The chain uses TRBV9 and TRBJ1-6; D perhaps matches TRBD1 (5 bases). Deletions cut 4 bases from V and 14 bases from J, with 19 bases between. Germline V gene lookup returns CDR1 SGDLS and CDR2 YYNGEE. CDR3 length: 14 residues. CDR3 loop: CASSPRDASPTLHF. The CDR3 coding sequence is TGTGCCAGCAGCCCGAGGGACGCCTCGCCCACCCTCCACTTT. The whole variable domain, remainder taken from reference TRBV9 and TRBJ1-6, is DSGVTQTPKHLITATGQRVTLRCSPRSGDLSVYWYQQSLDQGLQFLIQYYNGEERAKGNILERFSAQQFPDLHSELNLSSLELGDSALYFCASSPRDASPTLHFGNGTRLTVT.

The chain joins TRBV24-1 to TRBJ2-1, with D unclear. Germline V gives CDR1 KGHDR, CDR2 SFDVKD. V was clipped by 2 bases and J by 8 bases, with 12 bases between them. The CDR3 extends over 14 amino acids. The DNA of the CDR3 is TGTGCCACCAGTGATTCCAGTCCCGGTTATGAGCAGTTCTTC. Translated: CATSDSSPGYEQFF.

The V gene is TRBV27, the J gene TRBJ2-1, with 8 bases matching TRBD2. V lost 5 bases and J lost 8; bases outside the gene matches: 14. This CDR3 has 16 residues. Germline assignment: CDR1 MNHEY and CDR2 SMNVEV (reference sequence). As DNA, the CDR3 is TGTGCCAGCAGTCCACGGCTTTCGGGAGGGTCGGATGAGCAGTTCTTC. It specifies CASSPRLSGGSDEQFF.

The chain is built from TRBV6-5 and TRBJ2-1, with a weak D call TRBD1 (5 bases). The CDR3 sequence is 15 residues long. Germline values: CDR1 MNHEY, CDR2 SVGAGI. V shed 0 bases and J shed 6 bases, with 12 bases lying between them. In nucleotides, the CDR3 is TGTGCCAGCAGTTACTCGGCGCAGGGAAGCAATGAGCAGTTCTTC. Its translation is CASSYSAQGSNEQFF.

V usage is TRBV14 and J usage is TRBJ2-7, with D uncertain. The germline gives CDR1 SGHDN, CDR2 FVKESK. The V end lost 6 bases, the J end lost 2 bases, and 14 bases lay between the germline ends. The CDR3 is 14 amino acids. The CDR3 DNA reads as TGTGCCAGCAGTGGCCGGCCCTCCACCTACGAGCAGTACTTC. Encoded protein: CASSGRPSTYEQYF.

The rearrangement links TRBV7-2 to TRBJ1-2; tentative D call: TRBD1 (5 bases). V lost 3 bases, J lost 7 bases, and 12 bases lay in between. The CDR3 loop spans 13 amino acids. CDR1 is SGHTA and CDR2 is FQGNSA in the germline V gene. The chain's CDR3 is CASSFDSPAGYTF. CDR3 in DNA: TGTGCCAGCAGCTTCGACAGTCCTGCTGGCTACACCTTC.

The count of this clone is one. The chain couples TRBV29-1 to TRBJ1-1; 7 bases map to TRBD1. This CDR3 has 14 amino acids. Germline V gene sequence: CDR1 SQVTM, CDR2 ANQGSEA. The V gene end was trimmed by 7 bases and the J gene end by 0 bases; junction bases not matched to a gene: 8. The CDR3, as DNA: TGCAGCGGGCAGACAGGGTCCGTGAACACTGAAGCTTTCTTT. Its protein is CSGQTGSVNTEAFF. Based on the CDR3 plus reference TRBV29-1 and TRBJ1-1, the full variable domain is SAVISQKPSRDICQRGTSLTIQCQVDSQVTMMFWYRQQPGQSLTLIATANQGSEATYESGFVIDKFPISRPNLTFSTLTVSNMSPEDSSIYLCSGQTGSVNTEAFFGQGTRLTVV.

V is TRBV5-4 and J is TRBJ1-6; maybe TRBD1 (6 bases). CDR3 length: 15 residues. Germline V gene lookup returns CDR1 SGHNT and CDR2 YYREEE (reference sequence). The V and J ends lost 3 bases and 7 bases respectively, with 14 bases between them. The CDR3 region has the DNA TGTGCCAGCAGCTGGGAGACAGGCGGGAATTCACCCCTCCACTTT. Its translation is CASSWETGGNSPLHF.

This clone came up once. The rearrangement links TRBV28 to TRBJ1-2, with unresolved D. Trimming took off 4 bases at V and 4 bases at J, with 4 bases between the two ends. CDR3 length: 11 amino acids. Germline CDR1 and CDR2: MDHEN and SYDVKM. CDR3 coding DNA: TGTGCCAGCAGTTCCCCCTATGGCTACACCTTC. It encodes CASSSPYGYTF.

The rearrangement uses TRBV7-2 and TRBJ1-3; no reliable D call. Trimming shortened V by 4 bases and J by 0 bases, and 7 bases separated the two germline ends. This CDR3 has 14 residues. Per germline, CDR1 SGHTA and CDR2 FQGNSA. The CDR3 DNA follows: TGTGCCAGCAGCTCCAGCCGCTCTGGAAACACCATATATTTT. Translated: CASSSSRSGNTIYF.

This sequence joins TRBV3-1 (or the pseudogene TRBV3-2) and TRBJ2-1; possible D gene TRBD2, 6 bases. Trimming shortened V by 0 bases and J by 7 bases, and 13 bases separated the two germline ends. There are 15 residues in the CDR3. Germline CDR1 and CDR2: LGHDT and YNNKEL (reference sequence). CDR3 protein: CASSQDGGLGNEQFF. CDR3 DNA sequence: TGTGCCAGCAGCCAAGATGGAGGGTTGGGGAATGAGCAGTTCTTC.

In its sample, this clone was seen once. V and J are TRBV24-1 and TRBJ2-7; tentatively, D is TRBD2 (6 bases). Trimming took 3 bases from V and 6 from J, leaving 14 bases between them. The CDR3 sequence is 14 residues long. Looked up from germline, CDR1 is KGHDR and CDR2 is SFDVKD. Here the CDR3 reads CATSDRGTPREQYF. CDR3 in DNA: TGTGCCACCAGTGATCGGGGGACCCCTCGCGAGCAGTACTTC.

This sequence joins TRBV9 and TRBJ2-7, with 11 positions matching TRBD1. The CDR3 runs to 15 residues. Germline V gene data show CDR1 as SGDLS and CDR2 as YYNGEE. The ends lost 2 bases at V and 3 bases at J; junction bases unmatched: 4. CDR3 sequence (DNA): TGTGCCAGCAGCGTTATGGGGACAGGGGGCTACGAGCAGTACTTC. As protein: CASSVMGTGGYEQYF.

This clone was recorded a few times. The J gene is TRBJ2-7, the V gene TRBV27; 10 nucleotides align to TRBD1. CDR1 is MNHEY and CDR2 is SMNVEV in the germline V gene (reference sequence). CDR3 size: 15 residues. V shed 3 bases, J shed 7 bases, and the junction held 9 bases outside the gene matches. This chain's CDR3 is CASSFEGGQGWEQYF. In DNA form, the CDR3 reads TGTGCCAGCAGTTTTGAGGGGGGACAGGGGTGGGAGCAGTACTTC.